This T cell receptor (beta chain) was recorded in a study of Ad26.COV2.S vaccination and SARS-CoV-2 variants listed by TCRdb under 2021. Broadly, across the study: Donors in the vaccine arm were drawn from COV1001, a phase I-IIa trial of Ad26.COV2.S in healthy adults that was multicentre, randomized, double-blind and placebo-controlled. Ad26.COV2.S was administered intramuscularly at a dose of 5x10^10 or 1x10^11 viral particles, either as one shot or as two shots given 56 days apart. Sequencing of the TCRbeta repertoire served to evaluate the specificity and breadth of SARS-CoV-2-reactive T cell receptors following Ad26.COV2.S vaccination. The TCR-sequenced set comprised around 30 samples: approximately 19 Ad26.COV2.S vaccine recipients, 5 placebo recipients and 8 SARS-CoV-2 convalescent individuals. Participants in the trial were split at random into five groups of five each, receiving low-dose or high-dose Ad26.COV2.S once or twice, or else placebo on both occasions. Investigators remained blinded to trial group allocation during experiments and outcome assessment.

Of note for this clone: Its antigen is not yet known. No base qualities exist here, and no much larger clone lies one base off it.

The sample's treatment or condition label is to be understood as: around 19 received Ad26.COV2.S at low or high dose, single or two shots; 5 received placebo; per-sample allocation not given. For vaccine and placebo recipients, the sequenced repertoires came from samples collected on day 63 after the first injection. Cohort 1b enrolled about two dozen adults aged 18-55 years at a single site in Boston, USA, between 29 July and 7 August 2020. Ad26.COV2.S was a replication-incompetent adenovirus type 26 vector that expressed a prefusion-stabilized SARS-CoV-2 spike protein derived from the original Wuhan strain. From cysteine to phenylalanine, the CDR3 is 16 amino acids long. Kept here is only the CDR3 DNA, which spans 48 bases and is read in frame from base 1. The V end loses 3 bases and the J end loses 0 bases, and a stretch of 9 bases separates them. From the germline V gene, CDR1 is MDHEN and CDR2 is SYDVKM.

The immunoSEQ Assay was used to sequence TCRbeta CDR3 regions. After extraction, genomic DNA underwent amplification by bias-controlled multiplex PCR, followed by high-throughput sequencing. The authors' analysis ran thus. To quantify the absolute abundance of each unique TCRbeta CDR3 region, sequences were collapsed and filtered. T cell fraction was estimated by normalizing TCRbeta template counts to usable DNA, with usable DNA measured through amplification of reference genes found in all nucleated cells. Repertoire TCRs were annotated as SARS-CoV-2-specific by exact matching of V gene, CDR3 amino acid sequence and J gene to a known reactive TCR set. MIRA supplied the reference SARS-CoV-2 TCR set, which was filtered for enrichment in COVID-19-positive ImmuneCODE repertoires so that public or cross-reactive TCRs were removed. Based on the MIRA antigens, annotated TCRs were further analysed at the level of specific ORF or position within ORF. Breadth was defined as annotated unique rearrangements over total unique productive rearrangements; depth was the summed frequency of those rearrangements. Group comparisons of TCR breadth used two-sided Wilcoxon rank-sum tests. TCRdb took over this immuneACCESS table, retaining in-frame rearrangements with V and J assigned. Such tables are incomplete; in checked studies, under half of the missing clones stem from an unresolved V gene, and the remainder is unexplained. V, J and clone size are those of that table, while D and trimming were read from the DNA. For this sample there are around 300,000 clones; around 88% appear just once. Of the sample, approximately 5% falls within the top ten clones.

Broad study findings and their caveats: After vaccination, spike-specific CD8+ and CD4+ T cell responses were reported to show substantial breadth. According to the authors, total T cell responses may have been underestimated by the TCR breadth and depth analyses. The study lacked the statistical power to compare responses across vaccine doses or regimens. Spike-specific TCR breadth was higher in Ad26.COV2.S recipients than in placebo recipients (P = 0.0014). Non-spike TCR breadth was comparable between vaccine and placebo recipients, consistent with the vaccine containing only spike.

The source of this sequence is a person between 18 and 65 years old who received the Ad26.COV2.S COVID-19 vaccine or a placebo. The sequencing here drew on peripheral blood, taken in a trial of Ad26.COV2.S vaccine versus placebo. Recombination linked TRBV28 to TRBJ2-6, and the D gene may be TRBD1, 6 bases matching. CDR3 protein: CASSFLQGSGANVLTF. The DNA reads TGTGCCAGCAGTTTTTTACAGGGCTCTGGGGCCAACGTCCTGACTTTC.